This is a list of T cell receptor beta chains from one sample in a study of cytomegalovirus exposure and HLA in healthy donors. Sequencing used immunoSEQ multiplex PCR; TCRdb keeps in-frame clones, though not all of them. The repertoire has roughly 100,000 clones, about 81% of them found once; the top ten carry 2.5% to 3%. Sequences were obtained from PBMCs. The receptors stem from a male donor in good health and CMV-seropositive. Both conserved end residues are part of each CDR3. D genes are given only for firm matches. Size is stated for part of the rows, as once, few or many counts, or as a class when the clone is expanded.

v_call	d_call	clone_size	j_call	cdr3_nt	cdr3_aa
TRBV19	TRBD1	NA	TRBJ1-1	TGTGCCAGTAGTATTCGCCAGACAGGGGAAGCTTTCTTT	CASSIRQTGEAFF
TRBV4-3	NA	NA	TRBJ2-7	TGCGCCAGCAGCCGAAGCCGGGACTCGCTGGGCGAGCAGTACTTC	CASSRSRDSLGEQYF
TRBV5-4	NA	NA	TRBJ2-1	TGTGCCAGCAGCCCAGGTGGGGGCCCGAGCTCCTACAATGAGCAGTTCTTC	CASSPGGGPSSYNEQFF
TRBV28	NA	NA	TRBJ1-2	TGTGCCACCCCCTTAGGGGGGGGCTACGGTGGCTACACCTTC	CATPLGGGYGGYTF
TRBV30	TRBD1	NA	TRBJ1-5	TGTGCCTGGAACCGACAGGGAGGAGGGCAGCCCCAGCATTTT	CAWNRQGGGQPQHF
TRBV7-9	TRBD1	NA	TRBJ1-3	TGTGCCAGCAGCTTATCGACAGGGCCCTCTGGAAACACCATATATTTT	CASSLSTGPSGNTIYF
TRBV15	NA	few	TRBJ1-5	TGTGCCACCAGCAGGCTAAATAGCAATCAGCCCCAGCATTTT	CATSRLNSNQPQHF
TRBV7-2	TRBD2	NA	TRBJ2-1	TGTGCCAGCAGCGCCCCGGGACTAGCGGGTAGTAATGAGCAGTTCTTC	CASSAPGLAGSNEQFF
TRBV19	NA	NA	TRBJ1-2	TGTGCCAGTAGTATAAACGGGTATGGCTACACCTTC	CASSINGYGYTF
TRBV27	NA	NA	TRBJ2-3	TGTGCCAGCAGTTTATCAGTGCAGGGGCGGCTTAGCACAGATACGCAGTATTTT	CASSLSVQGRLSTDTQYF
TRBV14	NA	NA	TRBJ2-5	TGTGCCAGCAGCCAAGATCGATGGGAGAGCGAAAGTCAACAAGAGACCCAGTACTTC	CASSQDRWESESQQETQYF
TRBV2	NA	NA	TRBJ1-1	TGTGCCAGCAGGGCGGAGGGTAAGGGGAACACTGAAGCTTTCTTT	CASRAEGKGNTEAFF
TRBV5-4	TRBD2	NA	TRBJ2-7	TGTGCCAGCAGCGCCTTGCGGGGGGCATCCTACGAGCAGTACTTC	CASSALRGASYEQYF
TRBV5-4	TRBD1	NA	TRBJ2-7	TGTGCCAGCAGCTTACGGCAGGGGGCCTCCTACGAGCAGTACTTC	CASSLRQGASYEQYF
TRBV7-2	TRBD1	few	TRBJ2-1	TGTGCCAGCAGCTTAGCTGGACAGGGTTCGGGTGAGCAGTTCTTC	CASSLAGQGSGEQFF
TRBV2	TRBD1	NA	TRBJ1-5	TGTGCCAGCAGCCAGGGACAGGAAAGCAATCAGCCCCAGCATTTT	CASSQGQESNQPQHF
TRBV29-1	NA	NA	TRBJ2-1	TGCAGCGTTGTAGTAGGCGGTTACAATGAGCAGTTCTTC	CSVVVGGYNEQFF
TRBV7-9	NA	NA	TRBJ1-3	TGTGCCAGCAGCCTGCTTACAGGGATCTCTGGAAACACCATATATTTT	CASSLLTGISGNTIYF
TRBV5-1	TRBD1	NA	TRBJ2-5	TGCGCCAGCAGCAGGACAGGGCCTCCGGAGACCCAGTACTTC	CASSRTGPPETQYF
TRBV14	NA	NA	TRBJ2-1	TGTGCCAGCAGCCAAGGTCCGGGACTGCCCTACAATGAGCAGTTCTTC	CASSQGPGLPYNEQFF
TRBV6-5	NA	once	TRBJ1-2	TGTGCCAGCTTTCCTACCCCGACGCGGTCCTATGGCTACACCTTC	CASFPTPTRSYGYTF
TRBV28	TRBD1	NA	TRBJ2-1	TGTGCCAGCACCCCGGGACAGGGTAAAAGCTCCTACAATGAGCAGTTCTTC	CASTPGQGKSSYNEQFF
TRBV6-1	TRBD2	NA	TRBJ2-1	TGTGCCAGCGGGCCGGGACTAAGCTCCTACAATGAGCAGTTCTTC	CASGPGLSSYNEQFF
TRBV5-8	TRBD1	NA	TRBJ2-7	TGTGCCAGCAGCCCCCGGACAGGGGGAACCTACGAGCAGTACTTC	CASSPRTGGTYEQYF
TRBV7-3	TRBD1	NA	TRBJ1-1	TGTGCCAGCAGCTTAGGGACAGGGGAAGCTTTCTTT	CASSLGTGEAFF
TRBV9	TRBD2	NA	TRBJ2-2	TGTGCCAGCAGTACTTCTAGCGGGGCAGCCACCGGGGAGCTGTTTTTT	CASSTSSGAATGELFF
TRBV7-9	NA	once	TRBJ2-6	TGTGCCAGCAGCGCAAGAAGACAGAACTCTGGGGCCAACGTCCTGACTTTC	CASSARRQNSGANVLTF
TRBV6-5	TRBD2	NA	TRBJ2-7	TGTGCCAGCAGTTCCCGACTAGCGGGGGGGCGGGAGCAGTACTTC	CASSSRLAGGREQYF
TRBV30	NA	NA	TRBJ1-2	NA	CAWSVGQGAGYGYPF
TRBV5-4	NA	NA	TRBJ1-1	TGTGCCAGCAGCACTGAGACAGGGAACACTGAAGCTTTCTTT	CASSTETGNTEAFF
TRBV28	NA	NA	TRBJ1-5	TGTGCCAGCAGTTCGTCGTGGACAGACAATAGCAATCAGCCCCAGCATTTT	CASSSSWTDNSNQPQHF
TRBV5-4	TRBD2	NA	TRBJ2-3	TGTGCCAGCAGCTTTAGGCTAGCGGGGGCTACCACAGATACGCAGTATTTT	CASSFRLAGATTDTQYF
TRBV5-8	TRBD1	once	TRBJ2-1	TGTGCCAGCAGCTTGGGCAGGGGGCCAGGCAATGAGCAGTTCTTC	CASSLGRGPGNEQFF
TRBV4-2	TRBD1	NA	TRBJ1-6	TGTGCCAGCAGGTATAGACAGGGAGAGAATTCACCCCTCCACTTT	CASRYRQGENSPLHF
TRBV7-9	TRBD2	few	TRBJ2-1	TGTGCCAGCAGCGCCGTAGCGGGAGTACCCTCCAATGAGCAGTTCTTC	CASSAVAGVPSNEQFF
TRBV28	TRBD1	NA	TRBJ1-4	TGTGCCAGCAGCAGAGACAGGGGTGAAAAACTGTTTTTT	CASSRDRGEKLFF
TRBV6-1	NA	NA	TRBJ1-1	TGTGCCAGCAGTGAACAGGGCATGAACACTGAAGCTTTCTTT	CASSEQGMNTEAFF
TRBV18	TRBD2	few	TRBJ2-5	TGTGCCAGCTCGTCTGAGCGGGGGGGCCAAGAGACCCAGTACTTC	CASSSERGGQETQYF
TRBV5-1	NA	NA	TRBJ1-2	TGCGCCAGCAGCTCTAGTGGAGGGACTAAAATATATGGCTACACCTTC	CASSSSGGTKIYGYTF
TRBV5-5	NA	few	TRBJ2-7	TGTGCCAGCAGCTTAGCTGCCGAGCAGTACTTC	CASSLAAEQYF
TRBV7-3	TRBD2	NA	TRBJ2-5	TGTGCCAGCAGCTTAGGCGGGGGAGACCAAGAGACCCAGTACTTC	CASSLGGGDQETQYF
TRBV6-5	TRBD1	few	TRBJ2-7	TGTGCCAGCAGTTATTGGACAGGTTCCTACGAGCAGTACTTC	CASSYWTGSYEQYF
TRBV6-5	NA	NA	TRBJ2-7	TGTGCCAGCAGCCACAACAATTACGAGCAGTACTTC	CASSHNNYEQYF
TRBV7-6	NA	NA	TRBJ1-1	TGTGCCAGCAGCCGAGCCCCGGGACTGCGCGCTGAAGCTTTCTTT	CASSRAPGLRAEAFF
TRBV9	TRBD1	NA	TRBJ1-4	TGTGCCAGCAGCCTCCTCCAGGGGGATAATGAAAAACTGTTTTTT	CASSLLQGDNEKLFF
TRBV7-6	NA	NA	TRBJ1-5	TGTGCCAGCAGCTTAATCGGGAGCAATCAGCCCCAGCATTTT	CASSLIGSNQPQHF
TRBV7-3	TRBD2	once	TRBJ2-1	TGTGCCAGCAGCTCGGGACTAGCGGGAGCGTACAATGAGCAGTTCTTC	CASSSGLAGAYNEQFF
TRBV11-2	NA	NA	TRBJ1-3	TGTGCCAGCAGCTTAAACGGTGGAAACACCATATATTTT	CASSLNGGNTIYF
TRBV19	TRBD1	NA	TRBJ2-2	TGTGCCAGTAGTATTCCCGGGACAGGAGGAACCGGGGAGCTGTTTTTT	CASSIPGTGGTGELFF
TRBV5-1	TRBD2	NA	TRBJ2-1	TGCGCCAGCAGCGGCGGACTAGCGGGAGTACAGGAGCAGTTCTTC	CASSGGLAGVQEQFF